These 3 T cell receptor beta chains share one sample of origin, sequenced in a study of radiotherapy plus CTLA-4 blockade in lung cancer. The method was immunoSEQ multiplex PCR; TCRdb's version includes in-frame clones alone and lacks a portion of them. Altogether tens of thousands of clones are present, around 86% being singletons, with the ten largest covering 2% to 2.5%. The starting material was peripheral blood, obtained from a patient treated with radiotherapy plus ipilimumab. These receptors originate from a human donor with non-small cell lung cancer who had a partial response to radiotherapy plus ipilimumab.

The chain combines TRBV9 with TRBJ1-5; D gene uncertain. Trimming took 0 bases from V and 3 from J, leaving 10 bases between them. Germline lookup yields CDR1 SGDLS and CDR2 YYNGEE. The CDR3 runs 15 residues. The CDR3 DNA sequence: TGTGCCAGCAGCGTAGCGTCGGGTCCCAATCAGCCCCAGCATTTT. Its translation is CASSVASGPNQPQHF.

The gene calls are TRBV11-3 and TRBJ2-1; 11 positions match TRBD2. CDR1 is SGHNT, CDR2 YENEEA, per germline. Trimming at V came to 1 base and at J to 4 bases, leaving 3 bases not matched to a gene. This CDR3 has 16 amino acids. The DNA for the CDR3 is TGTGCCAGCAGCTTAGCCGGGACTAGCGGTTACAATGAGCAGTTCTTC. Residues: CASSLAGTSGYNEQFF.

For the CDR3, the DNA is TGTGCCACCAGCAGAGATCCGGGGGGCGGGTACGAGCAGTACTTC. Amino acids: CATSRDPGGGYEQYF. This chain joins TRBV15 and TRBJ2-7, with a weak D call TRBD2 (7 bases). The germline gives CDR1 LNHNV, CDR2 YYDKDF (reference sequence). The CDR3 consists of 15 residues. Trimming cost V 0 bases and J 4 bases, with 13 bases left between them.